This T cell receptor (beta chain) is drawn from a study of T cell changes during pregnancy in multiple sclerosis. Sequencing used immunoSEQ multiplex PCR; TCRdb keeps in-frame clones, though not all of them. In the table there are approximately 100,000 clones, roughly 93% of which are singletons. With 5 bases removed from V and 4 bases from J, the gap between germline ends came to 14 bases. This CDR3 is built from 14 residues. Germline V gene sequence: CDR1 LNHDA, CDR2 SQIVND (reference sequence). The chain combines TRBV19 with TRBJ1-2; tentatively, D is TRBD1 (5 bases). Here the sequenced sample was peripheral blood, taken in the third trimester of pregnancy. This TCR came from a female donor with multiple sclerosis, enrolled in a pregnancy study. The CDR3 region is CASSYSVGGYGYTF. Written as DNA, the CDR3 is TGTGCCAGTAGTTATAGCGTCGGGGGCTATGGCTACACCTTC.